One and the same sample provided the 18 T cell receptor beta chains below, sequenced in a study of shared clonotypes between healthy human individuals. Naive-designated CD8 cells lacked CD45RO, were positively enriched for CCR7, and omitted terminally differentiated effector memory CD45RA+ cells. Measured with immunoSEQ multiplex PCR; TCRdb has only the in-frame clones, and not every one. The data show about 2 million clones, with 85% to 95% seen just once and roughly 1.1% held by the top ten. Specimen: naive CD8+ T cells sorted from blood. These TCRs come from a man aged 18 to 35 in good health.

The CDR3 region is CASSLAGQGRETQYF. The CDR3 DNA sequence: TGTGCCAGCAGCTTAGCGGGCCAGGGGCGGGAGACCCAGTACTTC. This chain links TRBV7-2 with TRBJ2-5; a weak D match, TRBD1 (6 bases). Trimming took off 0 bases at V and 5 bases at J, with 13 bases between the two ends. CDR1 is SGHTA and CDR2 is FQGNSA in the germline V gene. CDR3 length: 15 residues.

V is TRBV13 and J is TRBJ2-4, with D unresolved. V was pared by 4 bases and J by 6 bases, with 13 bases between. CDR1 PRHDT and CDR2 FYEKMQ come from the germline V gene (reference sequence). The length of the CDR3 is 14 residues. CDR3 amino acids: CASSYQLLGNIQYF. As DNA, the CDR3 is TGTGCCAGCAGCTACCAGTTACTCGGAAACATTCAGTACTTC.

CDR3 DNA sequence: TGTGCCATCAGTGAGCGGATGGACACCGGGGAGCTGTTTTTT. The encoded protein is CAISERMDTGELFF. The chain employs TRBV10-3 and TRBJ2-2; D call uncertain. V dropped 2 bases and J dropped 3 bases, with 7 bases sitting between them. Germline assignment: CDR1 ENHRY and CDR2 SYGVKD. The CDR3 extends over 14 amino acids.

Worth noting for this clone: This sample includes further DNA sequences coding for the same CDR3. This chain joins TRBV5-1 and TRBJ2-7, with D tentatively TRBD1 or TRBD2 (6 bases each). Germline V gene sequence: CDR1 SGHRS, CDR2 YFSETQ. Deletions cut 4 bases from V and 4 bases from J, with 12 bases between. This CDR3 region has 13 residues. This CDR3 is CASSPEGGYEQYF. The CDR3 DNA sequence: TGCGCCAGCAGCCCAGAAGGGGGGTACGAGCAGTACTTC.

The V and J genes are TRBV5-1 and TRBJ1-1; D is possibly TRBD1 (5 bases). From germline, CDR1 is SGHRS and CDR2 YFSETQ. Trimming cost V 5 bases and J 8 bases, with 10 bases left between them. The CDR3 totals 11 residues. The CDR3 here is CASRQGFEAFF. The CDR3, as DNA: TGCGCCAGCAGGCAGGGATTCGAAGCTTTCTTT.

The chain uses TRBV27 and TRBJ1-2; maybe TRBD1 (5 bases). CDR1 and CDR2 (germline): MNHEY, SMNVEV (reference sequence). The CDR3 consists of 13 residues. V was shortened by 4 bases and J by 5 bases, with 11 bases between the two germline ends. DNA of the CDR3: TGTGCCAGCAGTTGGGGACTTGGGTATGGCTACACCTTC. Translated: CASSWGLGYGYTF.

The chain employs TRBV19 and TRBJ2-6; D gene unclear. This CDR3 has 15 amino acids. Germline CDR1 LNHDA, CDR2 SQIVND (reference sequence). Deletions cut 3 bases from V and 1 base from J, with 7 bases between. The CDR3 coding sequence is TGTGCCAGTAGTATTTCAGGATCTGGGGCCAACGTCCTGACTTTC. Translating gives CASSISGSGANVLTF.

This clone has more than one count but fewer than ten. The chain carries TRBV6-6 and TRBJ2-7; tentatively, D is TRBD1 (6 bases). CDR1 is MNHNY and CDR2 is SVGAGI in the germline V gene (reference sequence). This CDR3 spans 14 amino acids. Between the trimmed V and J ends, which lost 8 bases and 0 bases, there was a span of 14 bases. CDR3 region: CASGTGNPSYEQYF. CDR3 coding DNA: TGTGCCAGCGGTACAGGGAATCCCTCCTACGAGCAGTACTTC.

This chain's CDR3 is CASSYSALDSYNEQFF. The DNA for the CDR3 is TGTGCCAGCAGTTACTCGGCCCTGGACTCCTACAATGAGCAGTTCTTC. J is TRBJ2-1 and V is TRBV6-5; D not certain. V gave up 0 bases and J gave up 0 bases, with 9 bases separating them. The CDR3 totals 16 residues. Germline V gene lookup returns CDR1 MNHEY and CDR2 SVGAGI.

V usage is TRBV29-1 and J usage is TRBJ2-1; a weak D match, TRBD1 (5 bases). V lost 4 bases to trimming and J lost 2 bases, with 12 bases between them. The germline V gene encodes CDR1 SQVTM and CDR2 ANQGSEA. The CDR3 is 14 amino acids. This CDR3 reads CSVVTRVTYNEQFF. The CDR3 DNA reads as TGCAGCGTTGTAACCAGGGTCACCTACAATGAGCAGTTCTTC.

The CDR3 spells CASSQSQRQVNSPLHF. CDR3 bases: TGTGCCAGCAGCCAATCTCAGAGACAGGTTAATTCACCCCTCCACTTT. The chain uses TRBV16 and TRBJ1-6; perhaps TRBD1 as D (6 bases). This CDR3 comprises 16 residues. CDR1 is KGHSY, CDR2 FQNENV, per germline. V lost 0 bases, J lost 6 bases, and 12 bases lay in between.

The genes are TRBV5-6 and TRBJ2-7; no definite D call. Trimming pared 1 base from V and 1 base from J, leaving 6 bases between. The length of the CDR3 is 13 residues. Germline lookup yields CDR1 SGHDT and CDR2 YYEEEE. CDR3 in amino acids: CASSLYQSYEQYF. The CDR3, as DNA: TGTGCCAGCAGCTTGTACCAGTCCTACGAGCAGTACTTC.

This chain joins TRBV7-8 and TRBJ1-5, with a weak D call TRBD1 (5 bases). CDR1 SGHVS and CDR2 FQNEAQ come from the germline V gene. V was cut by 3 bases and J by 5 bases, with 11 bases left in between. The length of the CDR3 is 14 residues. This CDR3 is CASSFQGVYQPQHF. Here the CDR3 DNA reads TGTGCCAGCAGCTTTCAGGGAGTTTATCAGCCCCAGCATTTT. Full variable domain (outside the CDR3, taken from reference TRBV7-8 and TRBJ1-5): GAGVSQSPRYKVAKRGQDVALRCDPISGHVSLFWYQQALGQGPEFLTYFQNEAQLDKSGLPSDRFFAERPEGSVSTLKIQRTQQEDSAVYLCASSFQGVYQPQHFGDGTRLSIL.

This clone was picked up one time. The chain is built from TRBV9 and TRBJ2-5; 8 positions match TRBD2. Germline-derived CDR1 and CDR2 are SGDLS and YYNGEE. The J segment lost 5 bases and the V segment lost 4 bases, leaving 10 bases of the junction unmatched. CDR3 length: 15 amino acids. CDR3 nucleotide sequence: TGTGCCAGCAGCCCGTCGGCGGGGGGCAGGGAGACCCAGTACTTC. As protein: CASSPSAGGRETQYF.

The rearrangement joins TRBV11-2 to TRBJ2-5; no firm D call. The CDR3 length is 15 residues. CDR1 is SGHAT, CDR2 FQNNGV, per germline. Trimming stripped 0 bases from V and 4 bases from J, with 12 bases between. The CDR3 here is CASSLDTGLGETQYF. CDR3 nucleotide sequence: TGTGCCAGCAGCTTAGATACTGGGCTTGGAGAGACCCAGTACTTC.

The chain couples TRBV2 to TRBJ1-5; D remains unclear. Deletions cut 3 bases from V and 1 base from J, with 10 bases between. The CDR3 runs 15 residues. CDR1 SNHLY and CDR2 FYNNEI come from the germline V gene. The CDR3 nucleotides are TGTGCCAGCAGTGATAGCACAGTCAGCAATCAGCCCCAGCATTTT. As protein: CASSDSTVSNQPQHF.

This chain connects TRBV10-2 to TRBJ2-7; TRBD2 agrees at 8 bases. CDR3 size: 12 residues. CDR1 and CDR2 from the germline V gene are WSHSY and SAAADI. V dropped 10 bases and J dropped 1; count of bases not matched to a gene: 3. The CDR3 coding sequence is TGCGCCACCAGCGGGAGTTCCTACGAGCAGTACTTC. Protein sequence: CATSGSSYEQYF.

The chain recombines TRBV5-6 with TRBJ2-7; 7 nucleotides agree with TRBD1. CDR1 is SGHDT and CDR2 is YYEEEE in the germline V gene. V was clipped by 0 bases and J by 3 bases; unmatched bases: 6. The CDR3 is made up of 15 amino acids. The CDR3 DNA reads TGTGCCAGCAGCTTGGCCGCCAGGGGGTTCTACGAGCAGTACTTC. Protein sequence: CASSLAARGFYEQYF. The full variable domain, in which reference TRBV5-6 and TRBJ2-7 provide the parts outside the CDR3, is DAGVTQSPTHLIKTRGQQVTLRCSPKSGHDTVSWYQQALGQGPQFIFQYYEEEERQRGNFPDRFSGHQFPNYSSELNVNALLLGDSALYLCASSLAARGFYEQYFGPGTRLTVT.